This T cell receptor beta chain was captured by sequencing in a study of cytomegalovirus exposure and HLA in healthy donors. Points from the study as a whole: Accounts indicate the classifier identified cytomegalovirus status with strong specificity and sensitivity. Reportedly, TCR beta sequences accurately predicted HLA-A and HLA-B alleles in most subjects.

PCR amplification relied on 60 Vbeta primers (plus 13 Jbeta primers). Repertoires were generated with immunoSEQ multiplex PCR, while TCRdb's copy carries only in-frame clones and drops some. The table includes around 160,000 clones, approximately 82% detected once. V was pared by 5 bases and J by 5 bases, with 8 bases of the junction left unmatched. The germline V gene has CDR1 SGHAT and CDR2 FQNNGV. CDR3 length: 16 residues. This clone was seen a few times. The antigen remains undetermined. V gene TRBV11-2 combines with J gene TRBJ2-5; 13 bases fit TRBD2. Sample: PBMCs. The receptor was isolated from a male donor in good health and CMV-seropositive. The CDR3 is CASSGGTSGMGETQYF. The DNA for the CDR3 is TGTGCCAGCAGCGGAGGGACTAGCGGGATGGGGGAGACCCAGTACTTC.